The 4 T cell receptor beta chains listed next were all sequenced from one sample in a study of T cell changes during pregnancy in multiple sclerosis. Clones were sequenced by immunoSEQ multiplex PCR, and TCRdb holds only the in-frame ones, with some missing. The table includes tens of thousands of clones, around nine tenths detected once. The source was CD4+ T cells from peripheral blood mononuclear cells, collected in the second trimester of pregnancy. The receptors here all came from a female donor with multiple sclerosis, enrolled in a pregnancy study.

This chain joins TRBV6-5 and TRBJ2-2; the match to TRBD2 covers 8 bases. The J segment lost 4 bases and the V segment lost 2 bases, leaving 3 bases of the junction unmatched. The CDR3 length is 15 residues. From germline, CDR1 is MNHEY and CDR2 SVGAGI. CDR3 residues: CASSYGGGSTGELFF. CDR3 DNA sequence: TGTGCCAGCAGTTACGGCGGGGGGAGCACCGGGGAGCTGTTTTTT.

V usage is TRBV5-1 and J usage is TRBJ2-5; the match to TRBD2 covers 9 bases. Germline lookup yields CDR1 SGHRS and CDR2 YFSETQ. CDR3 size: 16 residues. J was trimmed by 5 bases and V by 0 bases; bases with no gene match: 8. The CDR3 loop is CASSLVPAGGTETQYF. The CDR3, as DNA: TGCGCCAGCAGCTTGGTGCCGGCGGGAGGGACGGAGACCCAGTACTTC.

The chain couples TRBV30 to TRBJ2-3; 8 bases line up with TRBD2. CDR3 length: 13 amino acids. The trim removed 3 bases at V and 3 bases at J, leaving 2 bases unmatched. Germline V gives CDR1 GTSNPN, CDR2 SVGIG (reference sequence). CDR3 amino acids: CAWRTSETDTQYF. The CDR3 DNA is TGTGCCTGGAGGACTAGCGAGACAGATACGCAGTATTTT.

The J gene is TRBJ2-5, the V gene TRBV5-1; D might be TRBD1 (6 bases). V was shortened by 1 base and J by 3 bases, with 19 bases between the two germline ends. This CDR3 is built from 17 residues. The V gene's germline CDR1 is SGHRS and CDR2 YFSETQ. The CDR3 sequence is CASSLFLGTLTEETQYF. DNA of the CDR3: TGCGCCAGCAGCTTGTTCCTGGGGACACTAACCGAAGAGACCCAGTACTTC.